A single sample gave rise to the 19 T cell receptor beta chains below, sequenced in a study of CD8 T cells in ankylosing spondylitis. One entry per CDR3 protein results from TCRdb running MiXCR on the 5' RACE reads. The table shows some 450,000 distinct CDR3 sequences, with approximately 17% occurring only once. Study-level points and caveats: There was a TCR beta motif, made of fewer than 10 highly homologous variants, that appeared characteristic of ankylosing spondylitis blood.

Their antigens are not known. The sample consisted of blood, either unsorted or a sorted T cell fraction (not recorded which). These TCRs come from a male donor with ankylosing spondylitis.

In its sample, this clonotype was seen many times. The V and J genes are TRBV7-9 and TRBJ2-3, with 9 bases aligning to TRBD2. The V gene end was trimmed by 1 base and the J gene end by 4 bases; junction bases not matched to a gene: 0. Germline V gives CDR1 SEHNR, CDR2 FQNEAQ (reference sequence). The CDR3 has 14 residues. The CDR3 nucleotides are TGTGCCAGCAGCTTAGGGACTAGCGCAGATACGCAGTATTTT. Translation: CASSLGTSADTQYF.

This chain links TRBV2 with TRBJ2-3, with unresolved D. V gave up 8 bases and J gave up 2 bases, with 8 bases separating them. Per germline, CDR1 SNHLY and CDR2 FYNNEI. The length of the CDR3 is 12 residues. The CDR3 loop reads CASVSYTDTQYF. CDR3 DNA sequence: TGTGCCAGCGTCTCTTACACAGATACGCAGTATTTT.

This clonotype was observed at least ten times. The rearrangement links TRBV5-1 to TRBJ2-1, with 12 bases matching TRBD2. V shed 5 bases and J 8 bases; nucleotides not matched to a gene: 11. This CDR3 contains 16 residues. Germline CDR1 and CDR2: SGHRS and YFSETQ. This CDR3 is CASSPAPTSGRDEQFF. In DNA, the CDR3 is TGCGCCAGCAGTCCCGCCCCGACTAGCGGGAGAGATGAGCAGTTCTTC. Based on the CDR3 plus reference TRBV5-1 and TRBJ2-1, the full variable domain is KAGVTQTPRYLIKTRGQQVTLSCSPISGHRSVSWYQQTPGQGLQFLFEYFSETQRNKGNFPGRFSGRQFSNSRSEMNVSTLELGDSALYLCASSPAPTSGRDEQFFGPGTRLTVL.

This clonotype has more than one count but fewer than ten. This sequence joins TRBV2 and TRBJ1-4, with 7 bases matching TRBD1. CDR1 SNHLY and CDR2 FYNNEI come from the germline V gene. This CDR3 has 16 residues. J gave up 10 bases and V 3 bases, and 14 bases lay outside the gene matches. CDR3 sequence reads: CASSDDRVGDSGKLFF. The CDR3 bases are TGTGCCAGCAGTGACGACAGGGTCGGAGATTCAGGAAAACTGTTTTTT.

This clonotype showed up just a few times. V is TRBV24-1 and J is TRBJ2-1; 15 bases line up with TRBD2. Trimming at V came to 3 bases and at J to 9 bases, leaving 11 bases not matched to a gene. Germline CDR1 and CDR2: KGHDR and SFDVKD. This CDR3 has 18 amino acids. This chain's CDR3 is CATSDRVWTSGRALEQFF. The CDR3 bases are TGTGCCACCAGTGATCGAGTGTGGACTAGCGGGAGGGCCCTTGAGCAGTTCTTC.

The genes are TRBV5-1 and TRBJ1-1; D might be TRBD1 (6 bases). V was cut by 4 bases and J by 2 bases, with 12 bases left in between. The V gene's germline CDR1 is SGHRS and CDR2 YFSETQ. The CDR3 totals 14 residues. Written as DNA, the CDR3 is TGCGCCAGCAGCACCGGACAGATAAACACTGAAGCTTTCTTT. It is translated as CASSTGQINTEAFF.

This clonotype was seen only a few times. The chain combines TRBV5-1 with TRBJ2-3; 9 bases agree with TRBD2. Germline loops: CDR1 SGHRS, CDR2 YFSETQ. This CDR3 region has 14 residues. J was trimmed by 7 bases and V by 0 bases; bases with no gene match: 3. The CDR3: CASSLVLAGNTQYF. As DNA, the CDR3 is TGCGCCAGCAGCTTGGTTCTAGCGGGGAATACGCAGTATTTT. Filled out from reference TRBV5-1 and TRBJ2-3, the complete variable domain reads KAGVTQTPRYLIKTRGQQVTLSCSPISGHRSVSWYQQTPGQGLQFLFEYFSETQRNKGNFPGRFSGRQFSNSRSEMNVSTLELGDSALYLCASSLVLAGNTQYFGPGTRLTVL.

The chain employs TRBV6-1 and TRBJ2-1, with D possibly being TRBD1 (6 bases). Germline CDR1 is MNHNS and CDR2 is SASEGT. V was trimmed by 5 bases and J by 4 bases, leaving 12 bases between them. The CDR3 consists of 14 residues. The CDR3 DNA is TGTGCCAGCAGTAAACGGACAGATTACAATGAGCAGTTCTTC. It specifies CASSKRTDYNEQFF.

This clonotype was found many times. The V gene is TRBV2, the J gene TRBJ1-5, with TRBD1 as a possible D gene (6 bases). Trimming took 8 bases from V and 6 from J, leaving 17 bases between them. The CDR3 covers 14 residues. Per the germline V gene, CDR1 is SNHLY and CDR2 is FYNNEI. As DNA, the CDR3 is TGTGCCAGCTCTATACAGGGAATACGTCAGCCCCAGCATTTT. It translates to CASSIQGIRQPQHF.

CDR3 DNA: TGCAGTGCTAGAGATCGCCGGAGACGCTACTCCTACGAGCAGTACTTC. As protein: CSARDRRRRYSYEQYF. The chain uses TRBV20-1 and TRBJ2-7; D gene uncertain. V was trimmed by 0 bases and J by 0 bases, leaving 15 bases between them. The CDR3 totals 16 residues. CDR1 and CDR2 from the germline V gene are DFQATT and SNEGSKA (reference sequence).

The chain is built from TRBV12-3 or TRBV12-4 and TRBJ1-1, with D perhaps matching TRBD1 (5 bases). CDR3 length: 12 amino acids. The germline V and J ends were trimmed by 3 bases and 9 bases, with 11 bases remaining between them. This chain's CDR3 is CASSFTQAKAFF. The DNA of the CDR3 is TGTGCCAGCAGTTTCACACAGGCCAAAGCTTTCTTT.

There are a few counts of this clonotype. The chain employs TRBV5-1 and TRBJ2-7; 11 bases are a match to TRBD1. Germline CDR1 and CDR2: SGHRS and YFSETQ. Trimming took 4 bases from V and 3 from J; bases not matched to a gene: 9. This CDR3 is built from 16 residues. CDR3 protein: CASSGPGQGAIYEQYF. The CDR3 DNA reads as TGCGCCAGCAGCGGACCAGGACAGGGGGCGATCTACGAGCAGTACTTC.

V usage is TRBV7-9 and J usage is TRBJ1-5; 7 nucleotides match TRBD1. Losses at the gene ends were 5 bases for V and 3 bases for J; bases not matched to a gene: 4. The CDR3 is 14 amino acids. The germline V gene encodes CDR1 SEHNR and CDR2 FQNEAQ (reference sequence). CDR3 sequence (DNA): TGTGCCAGCAGCCCGACAGGGCACAATCAGCCCCAGCATTTT. Amino acids: CASSPTGHNQPQHF.

A few counts support this clonotype. The V gene is TRBV29-1, the J gene TRBJ1-5, with TRBD1 identical over 7 bases. Germline V gene data show CDR1 as SQVTM and CDR2 as ANQGSEA. The CDR3 loop spans 13 amino acids. With V trimmed by 5 bases and J by 3 bases, 4 bases remained unmatched. CDR3 sequence: CSVRQGINQPQHF. As DNA, the CDR3 is TGCAGCGTTAGACAGGGAATCAATCAGCCCCAGCATTTT. The variable domain in full, completed from reference TRBV29-1 and TRBJ1-5, reads SAVISQKPSRDICQRGTSLTIQCQVDSQVTMMFWYRQQPGQSLTLIATANQGSEATYESGFVIDKFPISRPNLTFSTLTVSNMSPEDSSIYLCSVRQGINQPQHFGDGTRLSIL.

The chain uses TRBV12-3 or TRBV12-4 and TRBJ2-2; D is ambiguous. This CDR3 is 12 amino acids long. Trimming took 7 bases from V and 6 from J, leaving 9 bases between them. The CDR3 DNA sequence: TGTGCCAGCACTCCAGAGGCCGGGGAGCTGTTTTTT. The encoded protein is CASTPEAGELFF.

The chain couples TRBV20-1 to TRBJ2-2; D gene uncertain. CDR1 is DFQATT and CDR2 is SNEGSKA in the germline V gene (reference sequence). The CDR3 totals 16 residues. V shed 2 bases and J shed 0 bases, with 13 bases lying between them. CDR3 amino acids: CSARKAGLANTGELFF. The CDR3 bases are TGCAGTGCTAGAAAGGCAGGCCTCGCGAACACCGGGGAGCTGTTTTTT.

This clonotype was seen more than once but under ten times. The rearrangement joins TRBV7-2 to TRBJ2-7; 9 bases align to TRBD1. Losses at the gene ends were 0 bases for V and 3 bases for J; bases not matched to a gene: 6. The CDR3 spans 16 residues. Germline CDR1 is SGHTA and CDR2 is FQGNSA. The CDR3 loop reads CASSLASQGAFYEQYF. DNA of the CDR3: TGTGCCAGCAGCTTAGCTTCACAGGGGGCGTTCTACGAGCAGTACTTC.

This clonotype appeared many times. The chain links TRBV7-8 to TRBJ2-1; TRBD1 matches 7 bases. The germline gives CDR1 SGHVS, CDR2 FQNEAQ. The V and J ends lost 4 bases and 9 bases, in that order; junction bases with no gene match: 6. CDR3 length: 13 amino acids. DNA for the CDR3: TGTGCCAGCAGCTCCGGACAGGTGGGTGAGCAGTTCTTC. It yields the protein CASSSGQVGEQFF.

The J gene is TRBJ2-1, the V gene TRBV10-2; 14 nucleotides agree with TRBD2. Per the germline V gene, CDR1 is WSHSY and CDR2 is SAAADI. V shed 7 bases and J 7 bases; nucleotides not matched to a gene: 9. The CDR3 contains 16 residues. CDR3 sequence (DNA): TGCGCCAGCACTATTGGACTAGCGGGGGGCAATAATGAGCAGTTCTTC. Translating it yields CASTIGLAGGNNEQFF.